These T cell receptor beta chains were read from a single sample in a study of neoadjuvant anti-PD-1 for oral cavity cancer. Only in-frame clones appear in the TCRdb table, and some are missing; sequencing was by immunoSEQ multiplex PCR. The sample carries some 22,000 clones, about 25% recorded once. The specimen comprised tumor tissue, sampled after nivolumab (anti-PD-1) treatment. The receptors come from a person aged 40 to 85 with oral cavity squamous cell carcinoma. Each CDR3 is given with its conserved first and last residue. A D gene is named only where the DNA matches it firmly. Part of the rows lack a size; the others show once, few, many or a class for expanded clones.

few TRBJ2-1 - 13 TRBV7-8 CASSLNRGNEQFF TGTGCCAGCAGCCTAAACCGCGGAAATGAGCAGTTCTTC
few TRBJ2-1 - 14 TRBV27 CASSFARGYNEQFF TGTGCCAGCAGTTTCGCCCGTGGCTACAATGAGCAGTTCTTC
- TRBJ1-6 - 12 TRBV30 CAWSEGFSPLHF TGTGCCTGGAGTGAGGGATTCTCACCCCTCCACTTT
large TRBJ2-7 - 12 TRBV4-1 CASSLFPYEQYF TGCGCCAGCAGCCTGTTTCCCTACGAGCAGTACTTC
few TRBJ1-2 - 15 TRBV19 CASSMSQGFIYGYTF TGTGCCAGTAGTATGAGTCAGGGGTTTATCTATGGCTACACCTTC
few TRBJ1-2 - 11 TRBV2 CASTLRGSGTF TGTGCCAGTACCCTAAGGGGGTCGGGGACCTTC
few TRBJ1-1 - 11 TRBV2 CAGYTGTEAFF TGTGCCGGGTATACCGGCACTGAAGCTTTCTTT
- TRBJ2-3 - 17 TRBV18 CASSPLGQNRNTDTQYF TGTGCCAGCTCACCCCTCGGACAGAACCGAAACACAGATACGCAGTATTTT
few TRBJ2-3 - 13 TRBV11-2 CASSTTEGDTQYF TGTGCCAGCAGCACGACGGAGGGAGATACGCAGTATTTT
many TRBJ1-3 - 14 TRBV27 CASSLYPTENTIYF TGTGCCAGCAGTTTATACCCTACCGAAAACACCATATATTTT
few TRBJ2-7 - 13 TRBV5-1 CASRPTTGPEQYF TGCGCCAGCAGACCTACTACAGGGCCCGAGCAGTACTTC
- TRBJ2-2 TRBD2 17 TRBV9 CASGPYYRPGGAGELFF TGTGCCAGCGGGCCGTATTATCGCCCCGGGGGGGCCGGGGAGCTGTTTTTT
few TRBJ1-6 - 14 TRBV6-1 CASSEAVWGSPLHF TGTGCCAGCAGTGAAGCGGTATGGGGCTCACCCCTCCACTTT
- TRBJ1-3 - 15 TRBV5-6 CASSPYAGAGNTIYF TGTGCCAGCAGCCCCTACGCGGGGGCTGGAAACACCATATATTTT
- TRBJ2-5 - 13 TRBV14 CASSPQIQETQYF TGTGCCAGCAGCCCTCAGATCCAAGAGACCCAGTACTTC
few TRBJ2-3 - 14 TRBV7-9 CASSLEGSADTQYF TGTGCCAGCAGCTTAGAGGGGAGCGCAGATACGCAGTATTTT
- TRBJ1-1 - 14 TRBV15 CATSRRGLGTEAFF TGTGCCACCAGCAGACGGGGCCTCGGCACTGAAGCTTTCTTT
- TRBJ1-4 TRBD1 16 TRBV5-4 CASSHGQGGGNEKLFF TGTGCCAGCAGCCACGGACAGGGGGGAGGAAATGAAAAACTGTTTTTT
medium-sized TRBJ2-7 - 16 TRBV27 CASSLSPVSTVYEQYF TGTGCCAGCAGTTTATCCCCAGTTTCGACAGTCTACGAGCAGTACTTC
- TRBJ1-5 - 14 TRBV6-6 CASSQQEFNQPQHF TGTGCCAGCAGCCAACAGGAGTTCAATCAGCCCCAGCATTTT
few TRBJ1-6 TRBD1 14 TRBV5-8 CASSLGTGGSPLHF TGTGCCAGCAGCTTAGGGACAGGCGGTTCACCCCTCCACTTT
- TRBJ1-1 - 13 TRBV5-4 CASSLTRNTEAFF TGTGCCAGCAGCTTGACAAGAAACACTGAAGCTTTCTTT
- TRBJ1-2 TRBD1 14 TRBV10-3 CAISEAQGESGYTF TGTGCCATCAGTGAGGCTCAGGGGGAAAGTGGCTACACCTTC
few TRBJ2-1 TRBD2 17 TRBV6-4 CASSDSWAGGHYNEQFF TGTGCCAGCAGTGACTCGTGGGCGGGGGGGCATTACAATGAGCAGTTCTTC
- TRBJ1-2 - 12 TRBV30 CAVGSANYGYTF TGTGCCGTGGGATCAGCTAACTATGGCTACACCTTC
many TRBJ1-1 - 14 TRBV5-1 CASSLGGGITEAFF TGCGCCAGCAGCTTGGGGGGAGGGATCACTGAAGCTTTCTTT
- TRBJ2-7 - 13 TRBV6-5 CASSYSSSYEQYF TGTGCCAGCAGTTACTCGAGTAGCTACGAGCAGTACTTC
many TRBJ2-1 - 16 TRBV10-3 CAIRNPRDPSYNEQFF TGTGCCATCAGGAACCCGCGGGACCCTTCTTACAATGAGCAGTTCTTC
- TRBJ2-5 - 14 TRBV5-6 CASSPGSLRKTQYF TGTGCCAGCAGCCCGGGATCATTGAGGAAGACCCAGTACTTC
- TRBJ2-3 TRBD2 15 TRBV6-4 CASSDGSGSTDTQYF TGTGCCAGCAGTGACGGTAGCGGGAGCACAGATACGCAGTATTTT
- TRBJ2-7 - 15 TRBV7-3 CASSQNPGSSYEQYF TGTGCCAGCAGCCAGAACCCGGGGAGTTCCTACGAGCAGTACTTC
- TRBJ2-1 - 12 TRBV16 CASSPELNEQFF TGTGCCAGCAGCCCAGAACTCAATGAGCAGTTCTTC
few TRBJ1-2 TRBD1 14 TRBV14 CASSSLTGGYGYTF TGTGCCAGCAGCTCCTTAACAGGGGGGTATGGCTACACCTTC
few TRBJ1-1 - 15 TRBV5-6 CASSGPGRGNTEAFF TGTGCCAGCAGCGGACCGGGACGGGGGAACACTGAAGCTTTCTTT
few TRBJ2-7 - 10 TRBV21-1 CASSNYEQYF TGTGCCAGCAGCAATTACGAGCAGTACTTC
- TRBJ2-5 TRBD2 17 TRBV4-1 CASSQDTMAGRGETQYF TGCGCCAGCAGCCAAGATACGATGGCGGGGCGGGGGGAGACCCAGTACTTC
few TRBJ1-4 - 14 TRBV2 CASRKGEGNEKLFF TGTGCCAGCAGGAAAGGCGAGGGGAATGAAAAACTGTTTTTT
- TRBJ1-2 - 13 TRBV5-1 CASSSDGYFGYTF TGCGCCAGCAGCTCGGACGGTTACTTTGGCTACACCTTC
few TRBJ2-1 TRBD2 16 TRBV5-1 CASSLRSSGGLGEQFF TGCGCCAGCAGCTTGAGGTCCAGCGGGGGTCTTGGTGAGCAGTTCTTC
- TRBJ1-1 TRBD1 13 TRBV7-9 CASSPGTATEAFF TGTGCCAGCAGCCCCGGGACAGCCACTGAAGCTTTCTTT
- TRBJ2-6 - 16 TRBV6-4 CASSEGRSSGANVLTF TGTGCCAGCAGTGAGGGTAGGAGCTCTGGGGCCAACGTCCTGACTTTC